The 14 T cell receptor beta chains listed next were all sequenced from one sample in a study of T cells in Graves' hyperthyroidism and ophthalmopathy. RNA transcripts served as the template for amplifying TCR beta CDR3 regions. During a first-round RT-PCR of the TCR CDR3, the HTBI primer set was used. Via MiXCR, TCRdb re-called the multiplex PCR reads, giving one row per CDR3 protein. The table has about 360,000 distinct CDR3 sequences, 19% seen once. The sample comprised blood. Every receptor here comes from a woman aged 18-35 years with Graves' hyperthyroidism.

This clonotype was counted ten times or more. The J gene is TRBJ2-7, the V gene TRBV6-1; D unclear. V dropped 4 bases and J dropped 4 bases, with 11 bases sitting between them. The CDR3 sequence is 13 residues long. Per germline, CDR1 MNHNS and CDR2 SASEGT. The CDR3 protein is CASSARPAYEQYF. In nucleotides, the CDR3 is TGTGCCAGCAGTGCTCGGCCAGCTTACGAGCAGTACTTC.

Regarding this clonotype: A clone one base away is much larger, so this may be a read error. The chain couples TRBV3-1 to TRBJ2-5; a possible D gene is TRBD2 (5 bases). Germline values: CDR1 LGHDT, CDR2 YNNKEL (reference sequence). The CDR3 runs to 13 residues. Between the trimmed V and J ends, which lost 3 bases and 7 bases, there was a span of 12 bases. CDR3 sequence: CASSQGFGGTQYF. Written as DNA, the CDR3 is TGTGCCAGCAGCCAGGGATTCGGAGGGACCCAGTACTTC.

This chain links TRBV20-1 with TRBJ2-2; 11 bases are shared with TRBD2. The CDR3 runs to 14 residues. Germline V CDR1 and CDR2: DFQATT, SNEGSKA (reference sequence). V gave up 5 bases and J gave up 4 bases; unmatched junction bases: 3. The CDR3 region is CSADSGGGTGELFF. CDR3 DNA sequence: TGCAGTGCTGATAGCGGGGGGGGCACCGGGGAGCTGTTTTTT.

With regard to this clonotype: A much larger clone lies one base from this, so it may be a read error. V usage is TRBV19 and J usage is TRBJ2-2, with a weak D call TRBD2 (5 bases). Germline values: CDR1 LNHDA, CDR2 SQIVND (reference sequence). The length of the CDR3 is 14 residues. The DNA for the CDR3 is TGTGCCAGTAGTATGGCGATCCGGTCCGGGGAGCTGTGTTTT. This translates into CASSMAIRSGELCF.

This clonotype was recorded a few times. The CDR3 bases are TGTGCCAGCAGCCAAGCTGCTACAGGGACCTATGGCTACACCTTC. This translates into CASSQAATGTYGYTF. V usage is TRBV3-1 and J usage is TRBJ1-2; D is possibly TRBD1 (6 bases). Germline-derived CDR1 and CDR2 are LGHDT and YNNKEL (reference sequence). CDR3 size: 15 residues. Trimming took 1 base from V and 4 from J, leaving 13 bases between them. The variable domain in full, with the rest retrieved from reference TRBV3-1 and TRBJ1-2, is DTAVSQTPKYLVTQMGNDKSIKCEQNLGHDTMYWYKQDSKKFLKIMFSYNNKELIINETVPNRFSPKSPDKAHLNLHINSLELGDSAVYFCASSQAATGTYGYTFGSGTRLTVV.

This clonotype was counted ten times or more. The J gene is TRBJ1-2, the V gene TRBV15, with D perhaps matching TRBD1 (5 bases). V was trimmed by 1 base and J by 6 bases, leaving 9 bases between them. CDR1 and CDR2 (germline): LNHNV, YYDKDF (reference sequence). This CDR3 has 13 residues. The CDR3 DNA is TGTGCCACCAGCAGAGGCCAGGGCGATGGCTACACCTTC. Its translation is CATSRGQGDGYTF.

The CDR3 loop is CASSGASLGEETQYF. Here the CDR3 DNA reads TGTGCCAGCAGTGGGGCAAGTTTGGGTGAAGAGACCCAGTACTTC. V is TRBV27 and J is TRBJ2-5, with D possibly matching TRBD1 (5 bases). V was pared by 5 bases and J by 3 bases, with 16 bases between. This CDR3 is built from 15 residues. Germline CDR1 MNHEY, CDR2 SMNVEV (reference sequence).

This clonotype appeared many times. This chain joins TRBV6-1 and TRBJ1-1; D is unresolved. Germline V gives CDR1 MNHNS, CDR2 SASEGT. With 7 bases removed from V and 1 base from J, the gap between germline ends came to 13 bases. There are 14 residues in the CDR3. CDR3 bases: TGTGCCAGCACCGAACTTTGGGGGAACACTGAAGCTTTCTTT. Protein sequence: CASTELWGNTEAFF.

This clonotype has ten or more counts. The rearrangement uses TRBV12-3 or TRBV12-4 and TRBJ1-5; possible D gene TRBD1, 5 bases. The CDR3 is 14 amino acids. Trimming left V 9 bases short and J 2 bases short, with 14 bases between. The CDR3 sequence is CASLYRDGNQPQHF. CDR3 coding DNA: TGTGCCAGTCTATACCGGGACGGCAATCAGCCCCAGCATTTT.

This clonotype has at least ten counts. The chain uses TRBV6-1 and TRBJ1-5; D uncertain. The germline V and J ends were trimmed by 2 bases and 0 bases, with 11 bases remaining between them. Germline assignment: CDR1 MNHNS and CDR2 SASEGT. The CDR3 has 16 amino acids. DNA of the CDR3: TGTGCCAGCAGTGAAATGAGTGGGTATAGCAATCAGCCCCAGCATTTT. Residues: CASSEMSGYSNQPQHF.

This clonotype was counted at least ten times. Here the CDR3 DNA reads TGCAGTGCTAGAGTCGATAGTGAAGCTTTCTTT. It translates to CSARVDSEAFF. The J gene is TRBJ1-1, the V gene TRBV20-1; no reliable D call. Germline V gene sequence: CDR1 DFQATT, CDR2 SNEGSKA (reference sequence). The V end lost 1 base, the J end lost 7 bases, and 7 bases lay between the germline ends. The CDR3 totals 11 residues.

The table lists this clonotype with many counts. The V gene is TRBV6-5, the J gene TRBJ2-7; maybe TRBD1 (5 bases). V was cut by 10 bases and J by 3 bases, with 19 bases left in between. The V gene's germline CDR1 is MNHEY and CDR2 SVGAGI. This CDR3 is 14 amino acids long. In nucleotides, the CDR3 is TGTGCCACGTTGGACCCTTCGACAGTCTACGAGCAGTACTTC. Protein product: CATLDPSTVYEQYF.

Concerning this clonotype: Being one base from a much bigger clone, this may be a read error. This rearrangement joins TRBV29-1 to TRBJ1-1; D is ambiguous. CDR1 and CDR2 (germline): SQVTM, ANQGSEA. This CDR3 is 13 amino acids long. CDR3 residues: CSVRGRQTMGACF. The DNA of the CDR3 is TGCAGCGTCAGAGGCAGACAAACGATGGGAGCTTGCTTT.

The chain employs TRBV6-2 or TRBV6-3 and TRBJ2-7, with 9 bases aligning to TRBD1. Germline loops: CDR1 MNHEY, CDR2 SVGEGT. V dropped 6 bases and J dropped 5; count of bases not matched to a gene: 17. The CDR3 contains 17 residues. This chain's CDR3 is CASRRRPSGTGSDEQYF. In DNA form, the CDR3 reads TGTGCCAGCAGAAGACGACCCTCCGGGACAGGGTCTGACGAGCAGTACTTC.